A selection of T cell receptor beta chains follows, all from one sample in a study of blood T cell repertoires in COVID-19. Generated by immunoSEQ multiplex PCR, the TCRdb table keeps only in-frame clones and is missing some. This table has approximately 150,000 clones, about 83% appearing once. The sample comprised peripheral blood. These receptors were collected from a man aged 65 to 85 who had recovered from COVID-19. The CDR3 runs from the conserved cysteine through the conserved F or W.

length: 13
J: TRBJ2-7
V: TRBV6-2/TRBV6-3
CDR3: CASSYSAGSEQYF

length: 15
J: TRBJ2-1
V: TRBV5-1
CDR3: CASSWTSGSSDEQFF

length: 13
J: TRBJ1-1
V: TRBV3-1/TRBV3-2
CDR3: CASSQDTDTEAFF

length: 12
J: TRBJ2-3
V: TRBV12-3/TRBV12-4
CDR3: CASRGAMDTQYF

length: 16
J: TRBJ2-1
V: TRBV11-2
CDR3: CASSSYLGQSHNEQFF

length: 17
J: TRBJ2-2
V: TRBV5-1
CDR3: CASSSDARGSGTGELFF

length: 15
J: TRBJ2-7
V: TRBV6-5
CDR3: CASSWGPSGTNEQYF

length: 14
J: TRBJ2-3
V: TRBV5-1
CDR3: CASSLTGDTDTQYF

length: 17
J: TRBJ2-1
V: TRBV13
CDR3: CASGRITGTGGRFEQFF

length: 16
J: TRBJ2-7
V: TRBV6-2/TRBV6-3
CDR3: CASSPTGLAGVYEQYF

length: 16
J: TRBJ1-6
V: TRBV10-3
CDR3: CAISPGQGRDNSPLHF

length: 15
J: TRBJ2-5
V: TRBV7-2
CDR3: CASSLAAGSGETQYF

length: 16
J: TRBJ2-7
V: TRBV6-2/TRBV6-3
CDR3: CASSSGLAGVGYEQYF

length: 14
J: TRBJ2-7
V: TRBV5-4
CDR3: CASSSLTGGHEQYF

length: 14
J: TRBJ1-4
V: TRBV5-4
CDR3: CASAKDRNNEKLFF

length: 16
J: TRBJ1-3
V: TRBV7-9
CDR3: CASSPATGQGGNTIYF

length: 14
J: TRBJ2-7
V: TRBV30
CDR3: CAWRDRRASYEQYF

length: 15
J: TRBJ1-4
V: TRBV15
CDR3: CATSREQPTNEKLFF

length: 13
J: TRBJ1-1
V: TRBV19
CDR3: CASSRTEPNEAFF